This is a list of T cell receptor beta chains from one sample in a study of blood T cell repertoires in COVID-19. Clones were sequenced by immunoSEQ multiplex PCR, and TCRdb holds only the in-frame ones, with some missing. The table lists 200,000 to 250,000 clones, more than 70% of them singletons. Input material: peripheral blood. These receptors all come from a woman at least 80 years old with acute or convalescent COVID-19. Each CDR3 is given with its conserved first and last residue. D genes are given only for firm matches. For some rows the clone size is stated as once, few or many, or as a class when expanded; others skip it.

J | size | D | V | length | DNA | CDR3
TRBJ2-2 | NA | TRBD2 | TRBV5-1 | 17 | TGCGCCAGCAGTTGGACCGGGAGGTCGACGAACACCGGGGAGCTGTTTTTT | CASSWTGRSTNTGELFF
TRBJ2-3 | NA | TRBD2 | TRBV11-3 | 13 | TGTGCCAGCAGCCCCATTTTCAGCGGGGGGCAGTATTTT | CASSPIFSGGQYF
TRBJ1-5 | NA | TRBD1 | TRBV12-3/TRBV12-4 | 13 | TGTGCCAGCAGTAGACAGGGCGGCCAGCCCCAGCATTTT | CASSRQGGQPQHF
TRBJ1-2 | NA | TRBD1 | TRBV28 | 14 | TGTGCCAGCAGTCGACCCACAGGGGTATATGGCTACACCTTC | CASSRPTGVYGYTF
TRBJ2-2 | few | NA | TRBV7-6 | 15 | TGTGCCAGCAGCCCAGGCGGTGGACAGCCCGGGGAGCTGTTTTTT | CASSPGGGQPGELFF
TRBJ2-3 | NA | TRBD2 | TRBV4-1 | 15 | TGCGCCAGCAGCCAAGGTAGCGGGCGCGGAGATACGCAGTATTTT | CASSQGSGRGDTQYF
TRBJ2-2 | NA | TRBD1 | TRBV7-3 | 12 | TGTGCCAGCAGCCAGGGGGCCGGGGAGCTGTTTTTT | CASSQGAGELFF
TRBJ2-7 | NA | TRBD1 | TRBV6-5 | 14 | TGTGCCAGCAGGGGGGACAGGCCCTCCTACGAGCAGTACTTC | CASRGDRPSYEQYF
TRBJ2-5 | NA | NA | TRBV12-5 | 15 | TGTGCTAGTGGTTTGGTGTCCCCAGGAGGAGAGACCCAGTACTTC | CASGLVSPGGETQYF
TRBJ2-7 | NA | NA | TRBV27 | 10 | TGTGCCGGCGGAGGGCCCGAGCAGTACTTC | CAGGGPEQYF
TRBJ1-2 | NA | NA | TRBV5-4 | 14 | TGTGCCAGCAGCCTCCGTCGGGATAACTATGGCTACACCTTC | CASSLRRDNYGYTF
TRBJ2-7 | NA | NA | TRBV9 | 14 | TGTGCCAGCAGCCCCATGACATTCTCCTACGAGCAGTACTTC | CASSPMTFSYEQYF
TRBJ1-5 | NA | NA | TRBV19 | 18 | TGTGCCAGTAGTATCATTAAGACTGGTTGGCAGAACGATCAGCCCCAGCATTTT | CASSIIKTGWQNDQPQHF
TRBJ1-2 | NA | NA | TRBV5-4 | 13 | TGTGCCAGCAGCTCGCCCGGGTTGCGTGGCTACACCTTC | CASSSPGLRGYTF
TRBJ1-1 | NA | NA | TRBV19 | 12 | TGTGCCGTAGGGGGAACGAGCACCAAAGCTTTCTTT | CAVGGTSTKAFF
TRBJ1-4 | NA | NA | TRBV9 | 14 | TGTGCCAGCAACAGAGGAGGGGTTAATGAAAAACTGTTTTTT | CASNRGGVNEKLFF
TRBJ1-2 | NA | TRBD1 | TRBV3-1/TRBV3-2 | 15 | TGTGCCAGCAGCCAAGGACAGGGCCCCCCCTATGGCTACACCTTC | CASSQGQGPPYGYTF
TRBJ2-1 | NA | TRBD2 | TRBV5-4 | 16 | TGTGCCAGCAGCCGGGACCCGGGGGCGGGGGGCGATGAGCAGTTCTTC | CASSRDPGAGGDEQFF
TRBJ1-2 | NA | TRBD1 | TRBV9 | 15 | TGTGCCAGCAGTCCAGAAATACAGGGGATCTATGGCTACACCTTC | CASSPEIQGIYGYTF
TRBJ2-7 | NA | TRBD1 | TRBV9 | 14 | TGTGCCAGCAGCCCCCGGACAGGGGCCTACGAGCAGTACTTC | CASSPRTGAYEQYF
TRBJ2-3 | NA | TRBD2 | TRBV18 | 16 | TGTGCCAGCTCACCACCCAGCGGGGGAGGGACAGATACGCAGTATTTT | CASSPPSGGGTDTQYF
TRBJ1-2 | few | NA | TRBV15 | 16 | TGTGCCACCAGCAGAGCCGAAAGGACACTGGGCTATGGCTACACCTTC | CATSRAERTLGYGYTF
TRBJ2-7 | many | NA | TRBV6-5 | 13 | TGTGCCAGCAGCGGACTTCTTATGTACGAGCAGTACTTC | CASSGLLMYEQYF
TRBJ2-1 | NA | NA | TRBV12-3/TRBV12-4 | 13 | TGTGCCAGCAGACTCGCACGGGGTTTTTCACAGTTCTTC | CASRLARGFSQFF
TRBJ2-3 | NA | TRBD1 | TRBV27 | 14 | TGTGCCAGCAGTGTCGGGACAGTCACAGATACGCAGTATTTT | CASSVGTVTDTQYF
TRBJ1-1 | NA | NA | TRBV29-1 | 13 | TGCAGCGTTACGGGACACCTGAACACTGAAGCTTTCTTT | CSVTGHLNTEAFF
TRBJ2-3 | NA | TRBD2 | TRBV5-1 | 16 | TGCGCCAGCAGCTTGATAGGCAGCGGGGGAACAGATACGCAGTATTTT | CASSLIGSGGTDTQYF